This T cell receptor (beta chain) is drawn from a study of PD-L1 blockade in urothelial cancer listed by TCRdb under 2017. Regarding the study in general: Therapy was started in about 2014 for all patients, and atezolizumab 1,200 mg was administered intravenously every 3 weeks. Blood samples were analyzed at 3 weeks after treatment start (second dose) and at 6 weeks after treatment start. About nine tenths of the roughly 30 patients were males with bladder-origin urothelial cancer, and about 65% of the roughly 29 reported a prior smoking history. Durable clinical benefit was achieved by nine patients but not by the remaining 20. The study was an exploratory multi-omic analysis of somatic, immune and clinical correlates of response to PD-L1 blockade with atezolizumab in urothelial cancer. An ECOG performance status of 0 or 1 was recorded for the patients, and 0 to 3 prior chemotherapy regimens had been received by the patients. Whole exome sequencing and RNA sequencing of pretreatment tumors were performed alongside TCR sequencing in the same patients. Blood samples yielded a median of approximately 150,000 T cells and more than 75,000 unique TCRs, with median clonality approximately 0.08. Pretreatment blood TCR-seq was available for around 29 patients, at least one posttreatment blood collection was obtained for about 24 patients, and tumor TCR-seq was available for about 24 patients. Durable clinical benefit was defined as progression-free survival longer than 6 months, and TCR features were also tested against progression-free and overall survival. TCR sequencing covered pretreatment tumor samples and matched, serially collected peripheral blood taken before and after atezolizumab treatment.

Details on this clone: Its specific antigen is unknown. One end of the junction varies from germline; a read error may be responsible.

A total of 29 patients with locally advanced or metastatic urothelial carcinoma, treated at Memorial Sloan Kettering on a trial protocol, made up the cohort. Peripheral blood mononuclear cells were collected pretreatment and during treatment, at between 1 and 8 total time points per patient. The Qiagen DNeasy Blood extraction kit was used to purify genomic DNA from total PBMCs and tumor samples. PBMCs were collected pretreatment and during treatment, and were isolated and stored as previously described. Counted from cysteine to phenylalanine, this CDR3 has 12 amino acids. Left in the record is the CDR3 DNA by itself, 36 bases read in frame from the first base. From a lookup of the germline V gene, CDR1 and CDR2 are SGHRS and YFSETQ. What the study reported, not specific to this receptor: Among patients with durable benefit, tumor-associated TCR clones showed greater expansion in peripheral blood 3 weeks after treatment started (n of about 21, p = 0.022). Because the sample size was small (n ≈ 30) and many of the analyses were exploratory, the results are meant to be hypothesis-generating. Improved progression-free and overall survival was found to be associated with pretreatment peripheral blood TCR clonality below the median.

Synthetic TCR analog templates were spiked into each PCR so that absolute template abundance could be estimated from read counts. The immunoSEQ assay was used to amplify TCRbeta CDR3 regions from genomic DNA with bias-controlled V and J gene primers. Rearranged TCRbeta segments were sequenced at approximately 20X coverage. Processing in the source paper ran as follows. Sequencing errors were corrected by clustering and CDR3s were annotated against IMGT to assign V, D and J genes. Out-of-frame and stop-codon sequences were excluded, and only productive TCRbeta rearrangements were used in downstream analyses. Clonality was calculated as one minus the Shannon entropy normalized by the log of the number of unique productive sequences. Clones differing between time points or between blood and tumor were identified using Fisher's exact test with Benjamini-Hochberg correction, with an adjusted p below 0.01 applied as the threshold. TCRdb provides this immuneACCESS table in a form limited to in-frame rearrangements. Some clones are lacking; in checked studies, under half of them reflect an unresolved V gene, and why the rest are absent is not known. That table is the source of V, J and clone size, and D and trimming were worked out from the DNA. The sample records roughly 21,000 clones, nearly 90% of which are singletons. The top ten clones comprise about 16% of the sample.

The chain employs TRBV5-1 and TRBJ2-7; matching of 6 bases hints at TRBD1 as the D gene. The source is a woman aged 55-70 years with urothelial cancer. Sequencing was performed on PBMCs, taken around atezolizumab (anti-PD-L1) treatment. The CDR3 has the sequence CASTLDSYEQYF. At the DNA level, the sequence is TGCGCCAGCACCTTGGACAGCTACGAGCAGTACTTC.